These 5 T cell receptor beta chains were all obtained from the same sample, sequenced in a study of shared clonotypes between healthy human individuals. TCRdb's table, derived via immunoSEQ multiplex PCR, lists solely in-frame clones and lacks some. Of 450,000 to 700,000 clones in the sample, about 95% were seen once. Selected positively for CCR7 and CD45RO-negative, naive CD8 cells excluded terminally differentiated effector memory CD45RA+ cells. The sample was naive CD8+ T cells sorted from blood. The receptors originated from a woman aged 25 to 39 in good health.

J is TRBJ2-2 and V is TRBV29-1; D call uncertain. The CDR3 covers 11 residues. V lost 4 bases to trimming and J lost 7 bases, with 7 bases between them. Germline CDR1 SQVTM, CDR2 ANQGSEA. In DNA, the CDR3 is TGCAGCGTTGGGGTGAGCGGGGAGCTGTTTTTT. As protein: CSVGVSGELFF.

The chain carries TRBV10-2 and TRBJ1-5; TRBD1 might be the D (5 bases). Germline CDR1 and CDR2: WSHSY and SAAADI. Trimming stripped 2 bases from V and 1 base from J, with 6 bases between. The CDR3 loop spans 14 amino acids. CDR3 region: CASSERQSNQPQHF. The CDR3 coding sequence is TGCGCCAGCAGTGAGAGACAGAGCAATCAGCCCCAGCATTTT.

Here the CDR3 reads CASSFSPVNQPQHF. DNA of the CDR3: TGTGCCAGCAGTTTTAGTCCGGTAAATCAGCCCCAGCATTTT. The chain combines TRBV28 with TRBJ1-5; D unresolved. The V gene lost 3 bases and the J gene lost 4 bases, with 10 bases spanning the gap. The CDR3 loop spans 14 amino acids. The germline V gene encodes CDR1 MDHEN and CDR2 SYDVKM.

The gene calls are TRBV19 and TRBJ1-5; D gene ambiguous. From germline, CDR1 is LNHDA and CDR2 SQIVND (reference sequence). The germline V and J ends were trimmed by 5 bases and 0 bases, with 11 bases remaining between them. This CDR3 spans 15 amino acids. CDR3 DNA: TGTGCCAGTAGTCTCCGGGAAAATAGCAATCAGCCCCAGCATTTT. Translated: CASSLRENSNQPQHF.

This clone was seen only once. The chain is built from TRBV10-3 and TRBJ2-7; D not certain. This CDR3 has 12 amino acids. The ends were cut back, 3 bases at V and 6 bases at J, with 9 bases in the middle. Germline CDR1 reads ENHRY; CDR2 reads SYGVKD. The CDR3 nucleotides are TGTGCCATCAGTGATTTAGCTGTCGAGCAGTACTTC. Protein: CAISDLAVEQYF.